The 31 T cell receptor beta chains below come from one sample, sequenced in a study of cytomegalovirus exposure and HLA in healthy donors. Produced via immunoSEQ multiplex PCR; TCRdb's table is partial and in-frame only. The repertoire holds 220,000 or so clones, with roughly 80% as singletons. The sequencing sample was made of PBMCs. These receptors originate from a woman aged 18-30 years in good health and CMV-seronegative.

This chain connects TRBV4-1 to TRBJ1-2; 7 bases map to TRBD1. The germline CDR1 and CDR2 sequences are MGHRA and YSYEKL. Trimming removed 0 bases from V and 1 base from J; junction bases left unmatched: 2. The CDR3 loop spans 15 amino acids. In DNA form, the CDR3 reads TGCGCCAGCAGCCAAGATAGGGACAGTAACTATGGCTACACCTTC. Its protein product is CASSQDRDSNYGYTF.

V and J are TRBV9 and TRBJ2-2, with a tentative D call TRBD2 (7 bases). This CDR3 is 16 amino acids long. V was shortened by 0 bases and J by 6 bases, with 15 bases between the two germline ends. The germline CDR1 and CDR2 sequences are SGDLS and YYNGEE. CDR3 sequence reads: CASSVAPRGGAGELFF. The CDR3 nucleotides are TGTGCCAGCAGCGTAGCCCCTAGGGGGGGAGCCGGGGAGCTGTTTTTT.

The chain uses TRBV27 and TRBJ1-1, with D possibly being TRBD1 (5 bases). The CDR3 is 16 residues long. Germline V CDR1 and CDR2: MNHEY, SMNVEV (reference sequence). V dropped 0 bases and J dropped 5 bases, with 16 bases sitting between them. Here the CDR3 reads CASSLSGFGAGTEAFF. CDR3 DNA sequence: TGTGCCAGCAGTTTATCGGGCTTCGGGGCGGGTACTGAAGCTTTCTTT.

The gene calls are TRBV30 and TRBJ1-5; the D gene is possibly TRBD1 (5 bases). Trimming cost V 2 bases and J 2 bases, with 13 bases left between them. Germline V lookup: CDR1 GTSNPN, CDR2 SVGIG (reference sequence). This CDR3 has 15 residues. CDR3 coding DNA: TGTGCCTGGAGTAGGGACGGGGTTGGCAATCAGCCCCAGCATTTT. This sequence encodes CAWSRDGVGNQPQHF.

The chain uses TRBV6-5 and TRBJ1-2, with D uncertain. The germline V gene encodes CDR1 MNHEY and CDR2 SVGAGI. This CDR3 region has 14 residues. V was trimmed by 0 bases and J by 7 bases, leaving 12 bases between them. The CDR3 DNA sequence: TGTGCCAGCAGTTACTCGATGACCGACCGTGGCTACACCTTC. This encodes CASSYSMTDRGYTF.

The J gene is TRBJ2-3, the V gene TRBV7-9, with D perhaps being TRBD1 or TRBD2 (5 bases each). CDR1 SEHNR and CDR2 FQNEAQ come from the germline V gene (reference sequence). Trimming stripped 6 bases from V and 0 bases from J, with 13 bases between. The CDR3 runs to 15 residues. This CDR3 reads CASRPGPLSTDTQYF. CDR3 coding DNA: TGTGCCAGCAGACCGGGACCCCTTAGCACAGATACGCAGTATTTT.

The rearrangement joins TRBV2 to TRBJ2-7, with 9 bases identical to TRBD1. CDR1 is SNHLY and CDR2 is FYNNEI in the germline V gene. V lost 5 bases and J lost 3; bases outside the gene matches: 11. The CDR3 has 16 amino acids. CDR3 DNA sequence: TGTGCCAGCAGTACCCCCGGAGGGACAGGGAGCTACGAGCAGTACTTC. Translating gives CASSTPGGTGSYEQYF.

This sequence joins TRBV27 and TRBJ2-6; no definite D call. The V gene's germline CDR1 is MNHEY and CDR2 SMNVEV (reference sequence). This CDR3 spans 16 amino acids. Trimming removed 5 bases at V and 0 bases at J, with 11 bases between. CDR3 DNA: TGTGCCAGCAGTCCGAAACAGCGCTCTGGGGCCAACGTCCTGACTTTC. This encodes CASSPKQRSGANVLTF.

The chain uses TRBV6-4 and TRBJ1-2; D may be TRBD1 (6 bases). V was trimmed by 1 base and J by 0 bases, leaving 18 bases between them. Germline CDR1 MRHNA, CDR2 SNTAGT. This CDR3 contains 18 residues. The CDR3 DNA sequence: TGTGCCAGCAGTGACTGTGGTGGGGGGGCAATGTCTAACTATGGCTACACCTTC. Its protein is CASSDCGGGAMSNYGYTF.

This chain uses TRBV27 with TRBJ1-5, with D perhaps TRBD1 (6 bases). Trimming took 5 bases from V and 12 from J, leaving 17 bases between them. In germline, CDR1 is MNHEY, CDR2 SMNVEV (reference sequence). The CDR3 spans 13 residues. In DNA form, the CDR3 reads TGTGCCAGCAGTCCCCGGACAGTGGGTTTCCAGCATTTT. Protein: CASSPRTVGFQHF.

Turning to this clone: Other DNA sequences from this sample encode an identical CDR3 as well. The gene calls are TRBV5-1 and TRBJ1-4; 10 bases match TRBD1. Trimming took 2 bases from V and 8 from J; bases not matched to a gene: 6. Germline values: CDR1 SGHRS, CDR2 YFSETQ. The CDR3 contains 15 residues. Here the CDR3 reads CASSLTGTGDEKLFF. CDR3 bases: TGCGCCAGCAGCTTAACCGGGACAGGGGACGAAAAACTGTTTTTT.

A single count supports this clone. This chain connects TRBV28 to TRBJ2-4; D not resolved. The V end lost 3 bases, the J end lost 6 bases, and 12 bases lay between the germline ends. The CDR3 consists of 14 residues. Looked up from germline, CDR1 is MDHEN and CDR2 is SYDVKM. The CDR3 DNA sequence: TGTGCCAGCAGTTTGTTAAGGACGCGAAACATTCAGTACTTC. Translated: CASSLLRTRNIQYF.

This chain joins TRBV4-2 and TRBJ1-5, with D unclear. Deletions cut 4 bases from V and 9 bases from J, with 13 bases between. There are 13 residues in the CDR3. Germline loops: CDR1 LGHNA, CDR2 YNFKEQ. CDR3 bases: TGTGCCAGCAGCCCAGCCAATGATGGGCCCCAGCATTTT. Translated: CASSPANDGPQHF.

In the case of this clone: Other DNA sequences in the same sample also yield this CDR3. This rearrangement joins TRBV5-1 to TRBJ1-3; no firm D call. V lost 2 bases to trimming and J lost 0 bases, with 6 bases between them. The CDR3 runs to 14 residues. CDR1 is SGHRS, CDR2 YFSETQ, per germline. CDR3 residues: CASSLTVSGNTIYF. The CDR3 nucleotides read TGCGCCAGCAGCTTAACAGTCTCTGGAAACACCATATATTTT.

The V gene is TRBV27, the J gene TRBJ2-7; 7 bases fit TRBD2. Looked up from germline, CDR1 is MNHEY and CDR2 is SMNVEV (reference sequence). The CDR3 is 15 residues long. The V and J ends lost 8 bases and 3 bases, in that order; junction bases with no gene match: 13. CDR3 DNA sequence: TGTGCCAGCCGAAAAACATCACCTAGCGGCTACGAGCAGTACTTC. Protein sequence: CASRKTSPSGYEQYF.

The chain employs TRBV15 and TRBJ2-4, with a possible D match to TRBD1 (7 bases). In germline, CDR1 is LNHNV, CDR2 YYDKDF (reference sequence). This CDR3 contains 16 residues. V gave up 3 bases and J gave up 0 bases, with 12 bases separating them. CDR3: CATSRVEGAAKNIQYF. The CDR3 DNA is TGTGCCACCAGCAGGGTGGAGGGGGCAGCCAAAAACATTCAGTACTTC.

The V gene is TRBV6-5, the J gene TRBJ2-1; 12 bases match TRBD2. V shed 4 bases and J 6 bases; nucleotides not matched to a gene: 4. This CDR3 has 15 residues. Per the germline V gene, CDR1 is MNHEY and CDR2 is SVGAGI. As DNA, the CDR3 is TGTGCCAGCAGTTCGTCTAGCGGGGGGGCCAATGAGCAGTTCTTC. Its protein product is CASSSSSGGANEQFF.

The J gene is TRBJ2-5, the V gene TRBV5-4; possible D gene TRBD1, 5 bases. The CDR3 is made up of 14 amino acids. CDR1 and CDR2 from the germline V gene are SGHNT and YYREEE (reference sequence). The germline V and J ends were trimmed by 2 bases and 1 base, with 9 bases remaining between them. The DNA of the CDR3 is TGTGCCAGCAGCTTACAGGATACCCAAGAGACCCAGTACTTC. Its translation is CASSLQDTQETQYF.

The genes are TRBV2 and TRBJ1-2; D call uncertain. CDR1 is SNHLY and CDR2 is FYNNEI in the germline V gene. The CDR3 spans 16 residues. The ends were cut back, 5 bases at V and 8 bases at J, with 24 bases in the middle. The CDR3 sequence is CASSPNPLIGPKGYTF. The CDR3 bases are TGTGCCAGCAGTCCTAACCCTTTGATCGGGCCAAAAGGCTACACCTTC.

The chain couples TRBV9 to TRBJ2-3, with 7 bases aligning to TRBD2. The V gene's germline CDR1 is SGDLS and CDR2 YYNGEE. The CDR3 spans 15 residues. Losses at the gene ends were 1 base for V and 1 base for J; bases not matched to a gene: 3. The CDR3 region has the DNA TGTGCCAGCAGCGTAAGGGGAGGGGGCACAGATACGCAGTATTTT. Amino acid sequence: CASSVRGGGTDTQYF. Based on the CDR3 plus reference TRBV9 and TRBJ2-3, the full variable domain is DSGVTQTPKHLITATGQRVTLRCSPRSGDLSVYWYQQSLDQGLQFLIQYYNGEERAKGNILERFSAQQFPDLHSELNLSSLELGDSALYFCASSVRGGGTDTQYFGPGTRLTVL.

V gene TRBV27 combines with J gene TRBJ1-1; D unclear. The CDR3 has 14 amino acids. Germline values: CDR1 MNHEY, CDR2 SMNVEV (reference sequence). V was shortened by 3 bases and J by 1 base, with 9 bases between the two germline ends. In nucleotides, the CDR3 is TGTGCCAGCAGTTTGCCAGGAGGGAACACTGAAGCTTTCTTT. Its translation: CASSLPGGNTEAFF.

This chain uses TRBV30 with TRBJ2-1; D is perhaps TRBD2 (6 bases). Trimming cost V 4 bases and J 8 bases, with 12 bases left between them. The germline V gene has CDR1 GTSNPN and CDR2 SVGIG (reference sequence). This CDR3 spans 12 amino acids. CDR3 nucleotides: TGTGCCTGGATGCGGGGTAGCGATGAGCAGTTCTTC. This encodes CAWMRGSDEQFF. The variable domain in full, with the rest retrieved from reference TRBV30 and TRBJ2-1, is SQTIHQWPATLVQPVGSPLSLECTVEGTSNPNLYWYRQAAGRGLQLLFYSVGIGQISSEVPQNLSASRPQDRQFILSSKKLLLSDSGFYLCAWMRGSDEQFFGPGTRLTVL.

The chain couples TRBV6-6 to TRBJ2-7; TRBD2 might be the D (6 bases). V gave up 2 bases and J gave up 1 base, with 12 bases separating them. The germline V gene has CDR1 MNHNY and CDR2 SVGAGI (reference sequence). This CDR3 region has 15 residues. CDR3 coding DNA: TGTGCCAGCAGTTACGCGCTAGCGTATTCCTACGAGCAGTACTTC. Encoded protein: CASSYALAYSYEQYF.

This clone was counted a few times. V is TRBV10-3 and J is TRBJ2-2; the match to TRBD2 covers 13 bases. Germline V lookup: CDR1 ENHRY, CDR2 SYGVKD. The CDR3 spans 16 residues. With 5 bases clipped from V and 5 bases from J, the junction kept 5 bases outside the gene matches. The CDR3 region has the DNA TGTGCCATCAGTAGGACTAGCGGGAGTTATACCGGGGAGCTGTTTTTT. Translation: CAISRTSGSYTGELFF.

The chain has TRBV5-1 and TRBJ2-3, with 8 bases matching TRBD1. This CDR3 region has 13 residues. CDR1 is SGHRS and CDR2 is YFSETQ in the germline V gene. Unmatched junction bases numbered 4, after V lost 4 bases and J lost 6 bases. CDR3 residues: CASSRQGFDTQYF. In DNA, the CDR3 is TGCGCCAGCAGCCGACAGGGGTTTGATACGCAGTATTTT.

This chain connects TRBV4-1 to TRBJ1-2; D is unclear. V was clipped by 1 base and J by 2 bases, with 5 bases between them. The CDR3 runs 13 residues. In germline, CDR1 is MGHRA, CDR2 YSYEKL. The CDR3 bases are TGCGCCAGCAGCCAAGCGGCGAACTATGGCTACACCTTC. Translating gives CASSQAANYGYTF.

The chain employs TRBV9 and TRBJ2-2, with D unclear. V lost 3 bases and J lost 8, with 5 bases in between. The CDR3 has 11 amino acids. CDR1 is SGDLS and CDR2 is YYNGEE in the germline V gene. The CDR3 here is CASSGLGELFF. DNA of the CDR3: TGTGCCAGCAGCGGGCTTGGGGAGCTGTTTTTT.

This clone was recorded only once. V is TRBV21-1 and J is TRBJ1-2; the table gives TRBD1 as D, unverified against the DNA. TRBV21-1 is a documented pseudogene. This CDR3 contains 18 residues. The DNA for the CDR3 is TGTGCCAGCAGCAAAGTAAAACAGGGGGAAGTGAGGGACTATGGCTACACCTTC. Its translation is CASSKVKQGEVRDYGYTF.

This clone has a handful of counts. The J gene is TRBJ2-3, the V gene TRBV6-1; no clear D. The V gene lost 5 bases and the J gene lost 6 bases, with 15 bases spanning the gap. CDR1 and CDR2 (germline): MNHNS, SASEGT. The CDR3 runs to 14 residues. The CDR3 region is CASSSHGRPDTQYF. The CDR3 nucleotides are TGTGCCAGCAGTTCTCACGGGCGACCCGATACGCAGTATTTT.

The chain uses TRBV30 and TRBJ1-4; no clear D gene. The V end lost 2 bases, the J end lost 6 bases, and 10 bases lay between the germline ends. Germline CDR1 and CDR2: GTSNPN and SVGIG (reference sequence). The CDR3 contains 13 residues. Written as DNA, the CDR3 is TGTGCCTGGAGTTTAACGCTGTATGAAAAACTGTTTTTT. Residues: CAWSLTLYEKLFF.

The V call is TRBV29-1, the J call TRBJ2-7, with 10 nucleotides matching TRBD2. This CDR3 is 22 amino acids long. The germline gives CDR1 SQVTM, CDR2 ANQGSEA. V lost 0 bases to trimming and J lost 0 bases; unmatched junction nucleotides: 23. DNA of the CDR3: TGCAGCGTTGAAGATCTGTTCGCATCGATGCTAGCGGGAGATCGCAGCTCCTACGAGCAGTACTTC. It yields the protein CSVEDLFASMLAGDRSSYEQYF.